A selection of T cell receptor beta chains follows, all from one sample in a study of blood T cell repertoires in COVID-19. Some clones are missing from TCRdb's copy, which holds only in-frame ones; the method was immunoSEQ multiplex PCR. The table records 150,000 to 200,000 clones, roughly 78% of them present only once. Sequenced sample: peripheral blood. These receptors all stem from a woman in her sixties or seventies with COVID-19, enrolled during active disease. Both conserved end residues are part of each CDR3. A D gene is named only where the DNA matches it firmly. The listing skips clone size in some rows; elsewhere it reads once, few, many or a size class.

v_call,j_call,clone_size,d_call,cdr3_aa,cdr3_nt
TRBV7-8,TRBJ1-3,-,-,CASSLVGRGSGNTIYF,TGTGCCAGCAGCTTAGTTGGTAGGGGCTCTGGAAACACCATATATTTT
TRBV23-1,TRBJ2-3,-,TRBD1,CASSHSGTGGDTQYF,TGCGCCAGCAGTCATTCGGGGACAGGGGGCGATACGCAGTATTTT
TRBV29-1,TRBJ1-1,-,-,CSGLVTGTTEAFF,TGCAGCGGACTCGTTACAGGGACCACTGAAGCTTTCTTT
TRBV3-1/TRBV3-2,TRBJ2-1,-,-,CASSQGQGSRSDNEQFF,TGTGCCAGCAGCCAAGGCCAGGGCAGTAGAAGCGACAATGAGCAGTTCTTC
TRBV3-1/TRBV3-2,TRBJ1-2,-,-,CASSRMKGLDYGYTF,TGTGCCAGCAGTCGGATGAAGGGGTTAGACTATGGCTACACCTTC
TRBV7-8,TRBJ1-6,few,-,CASSLSRVQDNSPLHF,TGTGCCAGCAGCTTATCGAGGGTGCAGGATAATTCACCCCTCCACTTT
TRBV5-1,TRBJ1-2,-,-,CASSFPGSPADYTF,TGCGCCAGCAGCTTTCCAGGGTCCCCCGCCGACTACACCTTC
TRBV6-2/TRBV6-3,TRBJ2-7,-,-,CASSYIVFYEQYF,TGTGCCAGCAGTTACATCGTTTTCTACGAGCAGTACTTC
TRBV19,TRBJ2-3,once,TRBD1,CASSTRTGRGYTDTQYF,TGTGCCAGTAGTACCCGGACAGGGCGAGGGTACACAGATACGCAGTATTTT
TRBV30,TRBJ1-4,-,TRBD1,CAWSVSGQGREKLFF,TGTGCCTGGAGTGTTAGTGGACAGGGGCGCGAAAAACTGTTTTTT
TRBV19,TRBJ2-3,-,TRBD2,CASSASGGGRAVDTQYF,TGTGCCAGTAGTGCTTCCGGGGGCGGGAGGGCCGTAGATACGCAGTATTTT
TRBV13,TRBJ2-3,-,TRBD2,CASSLARLAETDTQYF,TGTGCCAGCAGCTTAGCTCGACTAGCGGAAACAGATACGCAGTATTTT
TRBV6-2/TRBV6-3,TRBJ2-1,-,-,CASSQYQGEQFF,TGTGCCAGCAGTCAGTATCAGGGTGAGCAGTTCTTC
TRBV7-2,TRBJ2-3,-,-,CASSAVISTDTQYF,TGTGCCAGCAGCGCGGTGATCAGCACAGATACGCAGTATTTT
TRBV5-1,TRBJ2-1,-,-,CASSVQGNSYNEQFF,TGCGCCAGCAGCGTACAGGGTAATAGCTACAATGAGCAGTTCTTC
TRBV19,TRBJ2-1,-,TRBD2,CASSIISGSSYEQFF,TGTGCCAGTAGTATTATTAGCGGGAGCTCTTATGAGCAGTTCTTC
TRBV27,TRBJ2-1,once,TRBD2,CASSLVILAGDSYNEQFF,TGTGCCAGCAGTTTAGTTATACTAGCGGGAGATTCCTACAATGAGCAGTTCTTC
TRBV19,TRBJ1-2,-,-,CASSMRAGADYTF,TGTGCCAGTAGTATGAGGGCAGGAGCTGACTACACCTTC
TRBV19,TRBJ2-1,-,-,CASSLRTIGSYNEQFF,TGTGCCAGTAGTCTCCGGACAATCGGATCCTACAATGAGCAGTTCTTC
TRBV4-3,TRBJ1-5,-,-,CASSQDLYQPQHF,TGCGCCAGCAGCCAAGATCTTTATCAGCCCCAGCATTTT
TRBV5-1,TRBJ2-1,-,TRBD2,CASSSLAGPSNEQFF,TGCGCCAGCAGCTCTCTAGCGGGGCCTTCCAATGAGCAGTTCTTC
TRBV7-9,TRBJ1-2,-,-,CASSTHPSGAGGYTF,TGTGCCAGCAGCACCCACCCTTCAGGGGCTGGCGGCTACACCTTC
TRBV6-5,TRBJ2-1,-,TRBD2,CASQPTSVSNEQFF,TGTGCCAGCCAGCCGACTAGCGTGAGCAATGAGCAGTTCTTC
TRBV7-2,TRBJ2-2,-,TRBD1,CASSRDSAGELFF,TGTGCCAGCAGCCGGGACAGCGCCGGGGAGCTGTTTTTT
TRBV18,TRBJ2-2,-,-,CASSQAQFSSGELFF,TGTGCCAGCTCCCAGGCACAGTTCAGCTCCGGGGAGCTGTTTTTT
TRBV18,TRBJ2-4,-,TRBD2,CASSRRREVHVNIQYF,TGTGCCAGCTCACGGAGACGGGAGGTTCATGTAAACATTCAGTACTTC